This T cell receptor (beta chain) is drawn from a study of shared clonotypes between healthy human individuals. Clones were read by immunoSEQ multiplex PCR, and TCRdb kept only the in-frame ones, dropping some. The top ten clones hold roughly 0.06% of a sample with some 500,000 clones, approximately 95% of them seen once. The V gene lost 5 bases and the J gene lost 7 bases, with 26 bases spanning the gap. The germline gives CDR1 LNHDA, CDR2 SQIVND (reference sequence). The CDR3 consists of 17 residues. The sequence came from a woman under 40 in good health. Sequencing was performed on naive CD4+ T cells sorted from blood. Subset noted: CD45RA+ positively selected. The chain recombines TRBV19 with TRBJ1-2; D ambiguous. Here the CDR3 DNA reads TGTGCCAGTAGTCGCACGTCGGATCGGACGGGCCTAGGTGGCTACACCTTC. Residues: CASSRTSDRTGLGGYTF.